A single sample gave rise to the 24 T cell receptor beta chains below, sequenced in a study of blood T cell repertoires in COVID-19. Profiling relied on immunoSEQ multiplex PCR, and the TCRdb table lists in-frame clones only, not all of them. The repertoire holds around 80,000 clones, under 90% seen once, with around 13% in the top ten. The specimen was peripheral blood. The receptor set was obtained from a human donor in a cohort sampled during active COVID-19.

This clone occurred once. The rearrangement joins TRBV5-1 to TRBJ2-2, with 9 bases fitting TRBD2. CDR3 size: 15 residues. The V gene's germline CDR1 is SGHRS and CDR2 YFSETQ. Trimming cost V 4 bases and J 6 bases; bases outside gene matches: 7. The CDR3 coding sequence is TGCGCCAGCAGCGCCGAGCGGGGGGTCGCCGGGGAGCTGTTTTTT. It codes for CASSAERGVAGELFF.

The chain recombines TRBV11-1 with TRBJ2-5, with TRBD1 matching over 9 bases. Trimming removed 3 bases from V and 4 bases from J; junction bases left unmatched: 9. Germline V CDR1 and CDR2: SGHAT, FQDESV (reference sequence). The CDR3 covers 16 residues. The CDR3 is CASSFDSGQGRETQYF. The DNA for the CDR3 is TGTGCCAGCAGCTTCGACTCGGGACAGGGTCGAGAGACCCAGTACTTC.

The chain employs TRBV10-3 and TRBJ2-3; 9 bases fit TRBD2. Germline V gene data show CDR1 as ENHRY and CDR2 as SYGVKD. The V gene end was trimmed by 0 bases and the J gene end by 4 bases; junction bases not matched to a gene: 5. The CDR3 length is 16 residues. CDR3 in amino acids: CAISESSLAGADTQYF. In DNA, the CDR3 is TGTGCCATCAGTGAGTCGTCACTAGCGGGTGCAGATACGCAGTATTTT.

The J gene is TRBJ2-7, the V gene TRBV5-5; 9 nucleotides agree with TRBD1. The CDR3 is made up of 16 amino acids. Germline trimming cut 0 bases from V and 2 bases from J; bases unmatched to any gene: 6. From germline, CDR1 is SGHKS and CDR2 YYEKEE (reference sequence). CDR3 residues: CASSLAPTGGAYEQYF. The CDR3 nucleotides read TGTGCCAGCAGCTTGGCCCCGACAGGGGGAGCCTACGAGCAGTACTTC.

This sequence joins TRBV6-5 and TRBJ2-7; a weak D match, TRBD2 (6 bases). This CDR3 has 13 amino acids. The germline V gene has CDR1 MNHEY and CDR2 SVGAGI. Trimming removed 6 bases at V and 4 bases at J, with 13 bases between. As DNA, the CDR3 is TGTGCCAGCAGGCGACTAGGGTCGTACGAGCAGTACTTC. Amino acids: CASRRLGSYEQYF.

The chain employs TRBV6-5 and TRBJ1-2, with D tentatively TRBD1 (5 bases). V lost 2 bases, J lost 7 bases, and 14 bases lay in between. The CDR3 covers 14 residues. Germline assignment: CDR1 MNHEY and CDR2 SVGAGI. In nucleotides, the CDR3 is TGTGCCAGCAGTTACAAGACAGCGACGGGTGGCTACACCTTC. Translating gives CASSYKTATGGYTF.

The rearrangement joins TRBV5-1 to TRBJ1-1; TRBD1 agrees at 11 bases. The CDR3 totals 14 residues. Germline-derived CDR1 and CDR2 are SGHRS and YFSETQ. With V trimmed by 3 bases and J by 4 bases, 2 bases remained unmatched. The CDR3 sequence is CASSYGTGGTEAFF. DNA for the CDR3: TGCGCCAGCAGCTACGGGACAGGGGGCACTGAAGCTTTCTTT.

This clone was detected only a few times. The chain uses TRBV7-9 and TRBJ2-1, with 15 bases aligning to TRBD2. Trimming took 5 bases from V and 4 from J; bases not matched to a gene: 6. The CDR3 is 17 residues long. Per germline, CDR1 SEHNR and CDR2 FQNEAQ (reference sequence). The CDR3 DNA reads TGTGCCAGCAGCATCGGACTAGCGGGGGGGCAGTACAATGAGCAGTTCTTC. Translated, it gives CASSIGLAGGQYNEQFF.

The chain uses TRBV19 and TRBJ2-2, with D uncertain. With 5 bases removed from V and 5 bases from J, the gap between germline ends came to 6 bases. The CDR3 sequence is 12 residues long. Germline-derived CDR1 and CDR2 are LNHDA and SQIVND (reference sequence). CDR3 in amino acids: CASSSITGELFF. The DNA for the CDR3 is TGTGCCAGTAGTTCTATTACCGGGGAGCTGTTTTTT. The whole variable domain, remainder taken from reference TRBV19 and TRBJ2-2, is DGGITQSPKYLFRKEGQNVTLSCEQNLNHDAMYWYRQDPGQGLRLIYYSQIVNDFQKGDIAEGYSVSREKKESFPLTVTSAQKNPTAFYLCASSSITGELFFGEGSRLTVL.

This sequence joins TRBV10-3 and TRBJ1-1; D not certain. The CDR3 runs 12 residues. The germline V and J ends were trimmed by 3 bases and 1 base, with 3 bases remaining between them. Germline V lookup: CDR1 ENHRY, CDR2 SYGVKD. The CDR3 DNA reads as TGTGCCATCAGTGACGGGAACACTGAAGCTTTCTTT. Translating gives CAISDGNTEAFF.

V and J are TRBV7-9 and TRBJ2-1; 15 nucleotides line up with TRBD2. Germline V gene lookup returns CDR1 SEHNR and CDR2 FQNEAQ (reference sequence). Trimming removed 6 bases from V and 1 base from J; junction bases left unmatched: 10. This CDR3 region has 19 residues. The CDR3 DNA sequence: TGTGCCAGCAGGAGTCCGGGACTAGCGGGGGGCGGGTCCTACAATGAGCAGTTCTTC. Translation gives CASRSPGLAGGGSYNEQFF.

The gene calls are TRBV5-1 and TRBJ2-6, with a possible D match to TRBD1 (6 bases). The V gene lost 2 bases and the J gene lost 0 bases, with 15 bases spanning the gap. From germline, CDR1 is SGHRS and CDR2 YFSETQ. This CDR3 has 18 residues. For the CDR3, the DNA is TGCGCCAGCAGCTTCCGACAGGTAGGGAGCTCTGGGGCCAACGTCCTGACTTTC. It encodes CASSFRQVGSSGANVLTF.

CDR3 nucleotides: TGTGCCAGCTCACCCCCCCTCGGAGAGAACACTGAAGCTTTCTTT. Translating gives CASSPPLGENTEAFF. V is TRBV18 and J is TRBJ1-1; no clear D. The CDR3 totals 15 residues. From germline, CDR1 is KGHSH and CDR2 LQKENI. V lost 3 bases to trimming and J lost 1 base, with 12 bases between them.

The chain links TRBV5-1 to TRBJ2-7; TRBD2 aligns across 7 bases. V was pared by 1 base and J by 0 bases, with 4 bases of the junction left unmatched. Germline V lookup: CDR1 SGHRS, CDR2 YFSETQ. This CDR3 has 15 amino acids. The CDR3 is CASSLPLAGSYEQYF. CDR3 nucleotide sequence: TGCGCCAGCAGCTTGCCGTTAGCGGGCTCCTACGAGCAGTACTTC.

This clone has more than one count but fewer than ten. V usage is TRBV6-5 and J usage is TRBJ1-3, with unresolved D. This CDR3 region has 13 residues. V lost 6 bases, J lost 2 bases, and 8 bases lay in between. Germline V CDR1 and CDR2: MNHEY, SVGAGI. The CDR3 coding sequence is TGTGCCAGCAGGGCCCGAACTGGAAACACCATATATTTT. Encoded protein: CASRARTGNTIYF.

The chain joins TRBV29-1 to TRBJ1-2, with D perhaps matching TRBD1 (5 bases). CDR3 length: 14 amino acids. Trimming stripped 2 bases from V and 4 bases from J, with 14 bases between. The V gene's germline CDR1 is SQVTM and CDR2 ANQGSEA. The CDR3 region is CSVESGGAFYGYTF. The CDR3 region has the DNA TGCAGCGTTGAAAGTGGTGGGGCCTTCTATGGCTACACCTTC.

The chain combines TRBV10-3 with TRBJ2-4; 12 nucleotides agree with TRBD2. Germline-derived CDR1 and CDR2 are ENHRY and SYGVKD. J lost 7 bases, V lost 5 bases, and 15 bases had no gene match. The CDR3 is 18 residues long. The chain's CDR3 is CAISPFGLAGMGGNIQYF. The CDR3 DNA is TGTGCCATCAGTCCCTTCGGACTAGCGGGGATGGGCGGCAACATTCAGTACTTC.

The chain couples TRBV4-1 to TRBJ1-2; D might be TRBD1 (6 bases). V was pared by 0 bases and J by 4 bases, with 18 bases between. CDR1 MGHRA and CDR2 YSYEKL come from the germline V gene. This CDR3 is 17 amino acids long. The CDR3 DNA reads as TGCGCCAGCAGCCAAGATCGGAGGGAGGGGGGGGCCTATGGCTACACCTTC. It is translated as CASSQDRREGGAYGYTF.

This chain connects TRBV3-1 (or the pseudogene TRBV3-2) to TRBJ2-7, with TRBD1 matching over 8 bases. The V gene's germline CDR1 is LGHDT and CDR2 YNNKEL (reference sequence). There are 12 residues in the CDR3. The V and J ends lost 10 bases and 1 base, in that order; junction bases with no gene match: 3. The CDR3 nucleotides read TGTGCCACAGGGACAGGATCCTACGAGCAGTACTTC. Its translation is CATGTGSYEQYF.

V and J are TRBV27 and TRBJ1-1, with D maybe TRBD1 (6 bases). V was clipped by 8 bases and J by 3 bases, with 16 bases between them. This CDR3 is built from 14 residues. CDR1 and CDR2 (germline): MNHEY, SMNVEV (reference sequence). The CDR3, as DNA: TGTGCCAGCCACGAAGCGGGGGCACACACTGAAGCTTTCTTT. Its protein is CASHEAGAHTEAFF.

The CDR3 reads CASSPDDGVSYGYTF. The CDR3 DNA reads TGTGCCAGCAGTCCCGATGACGGAGTGAGCTATGGCTACACCTTC. This chain connects TRBV7-6 to TRBJ1-2; no clear D gene. Per the germline V gene, CDR1 is SGHVS and CDR2 is FNYEAQ. The CDR3 extends over 15 amino acids. The V gene lost 6 bases and the J gene lost 4 bases, with 18 bases spanning the gap.

This clone was seen just once. V gene TRBV11-2 combines with J gene TRBJ2-7; the D gene is possibly TRBD1 (7 bases). This CDR3 has 15 residues. Trimming took off 5 bases at V and 2 bases at J, with 16 bases between the two ends. CDR1 is SGHAT, CDR2 FQNNGV, per germline. As DNA, the CDR3 is TGTGCCAGCAGCGCCCAGGGGGGCGGACCCTACGAGCAGTACTTC. Amino acid sequence: CASSAQGGGPYEQYF.

The chain has TRBV7-9 and TRBJ2-1; perhaps TRBD1 as D (6 bases). V lost 4 bases to trimming and J lost 7 bases, with 8 bases between them. There are 12 residues in the CDR3. Germline assignment: CDR1 SEHNR and CDR2 FQNEAQ (reference sequence). The chain's CDR3 is CASSSDRNEQFF. For the CDR3, the DNA is TGTGCCAGCAGCTCCGACAGGAATGAGCAGTTCTTC.

This rearrangement joins TRBV28 to TRBJ2-3; no clear D gene. Trimming left V 2 bases short and J 1 base short, with 13 bases between. CDR1 is MDHEN and CDR2 is SYDVKM in the germline V gene. This CDR3 is built from 16 residues. CDR3 loop: CASSLDTSLRTDTQYF. The CDR3, as DNA: TGTGCCAGCAGTTTAGATACGAGTTTGCGCACAGATACGCAGTATTTT.